The 27 T cell receptor beta chains presented below share a single source sample, sequenced in a study of OX40 agonist ivuxolimab in advanced cancers. Clones were read by immunoSEQ multiplex PCR, and TCRdb kept only the in-frame ones, dropping some. The sample lists roughly 100,000 clones, around 85% occurring once. The sample here was CD4+ or CD8+ T cells sorted from blood, taken in a trial of the OX40 agonist ivuxolimab. Receptor source: an adult with an advanced solid tumor such as melanoma, head and neck, liver or kidney cancer.

A remark on this clone: Sequence at one end of the junction differs from germline and may be a read error. The gene calls are TRBV4-3 and TRBJ2-3; 7 nucleotides line up with TRBD1. The CDR3 contains 15 residues. Germline lookup yields CDR1 LGHNA and CDR2 YSLEER. CDR3 DNA sequence: TGCGCCAGCAGCCAAGAGGGGGACAGCTCACGCAGTATGGATTTT. Translation gives CASSQEGDSSRSMDF.

This chain uses TRBV28 with TRBJ1-5, with a weak D call TRBD1 (5 bases). Germline V gene lookup returns CDR1 MDHEN and CDR2 SYDVKM. This CDR3 is 16 amino acids long. Trimming removed 6 bases at V and 2 bases at J, with 17 bases between. For the CDR3, the DNA is TGTGCCAGCAGCAACAACCTGGGGGACCGCAATCAGCCCCAGCATTTT. Protein: CASSNNLGDRNQPQHF.

The CDR3 is CASSSGVPSYNEQFF. In DNA form, the CDR3 reads TGTGCCAGCAGCTCCGGGGTCCCCTCCTACAATGAGCAGTTCTTC. J is TRBJ2-1 and V is TRBV7-9, with a tentative D call TRBD2 (5 bases). Germline CDR1 reads SEHNR; CDR2 reads FQNEAQ (reference sequence). The CDR3 is 15 residues long. V was cut by 4 bases and J by 0 bases, with 10 bases left in between.

The V call is TRBV5-1, the J call TRBJ1-5, with D unresolved. Trimming pared 0 bases from V and 1 base from J, leaving 8 bases between. The CDR3 is made up of 15 amino acids. The germline V gene encodes CDR1 SGHRS and CDR2 YFSETQ. Here the CDR3 DNA reads TGCGCCAGCAGCTTGGACCACGGGAGCAATCAGCCCCAGCATTTT. Amino acid sequence: CASSLDHGSNQPQHF. Variable domain in full (rest from reference TRBV5-1 and TRBJ1-5): KAGVTQTPRYLIKTRGQQVTLSCSPISGHRSVSWYQQTPGQGLQFLFEYFSETQRNKGNFPGRFSGRQFSNSRSEMNVSTLELGDSALYLCASSLDHGSNQPQHFGDGTRLSIL.

The chain links TRBV19 to TRBJ1-5; D might be TRBD1 (6 bases). The germline V gene encodes CDR1 LNHDA and CDR2 SQIVND (reference sequence). The CDR3 loop spans 14 amino acids. Trimming shortened V by 3 bases and J by 3 bases, and 9 bases separated the two germline ends. The CDR3 DNA reads as TGTGCCAGTAGTATGAGGGGGTACAATCAGCCCCAGCATTTT. This translates into CASSMRGYNQPQHF.

This clone was detected only once. The chain recombines TRBV5-1 with TRBJ1-1; D is perhaps TRBD1 (6 bases). V gave up 3 bases and J gave up 0 bases, with 18 bases separating them. The CDR3 runs to 17 residues. The germline CDR1 and CDR2 sequences are SGHRS and YFSETQ. CDR3 bases: TGCGCCAGCAGCTGGGAGGCGGGCAGGGGAATGAACACTGAAGCTTTCTTT. This gives the protein CASSWEAGRGMNTEAFF.

In its sample, this clone was seen once. This chain joins TRBV29-1 and TRBJ2-5; 8 bases agree with TRBD1. The tail of the sequence fits TRBJ2-7 better, so the J call may be wrong. CDR1 is SQVTM and CDR2 is ANQGSEA in the germline V gene. The CDR3 is made up of 17 amino acids. The CDR3, as DNA: TGCAGCGTTGAAGGGGTTGGAGGTAGGACAGGGACCTACGAGCAGTACTTC. This codes for CSVEGVGGRTGTYEQYF.

The chain recombines TRBV11-3 with TRBJ2-7; D not resolved. Germline V CDR1 and CDR2: SGHNT, YENEEA. The CDR3 spans 13 residues. Trimming cost V 5 bases and J 3 bases, with 11 bases left between them. DNA for the CDR3: TGTGCCAGCAGCCCCGGTCCTTTCTACGAGCAGTACTTC. As protein: CASSPGPFYEQYF.

This rearrangement joins TRBV11-2 to TRBJ2-1; 9 nucleotides match TRBD1. Losses at the gene ends were 4 bases for V and 8 bases for J; bases not matched to a gene: 9. Germline values: CDR1 SGHAT, CDR2 FQNNGV. The CDR3 has 15 residues. The CDR3 nucleotides read TGTGCCAGCAGCTACACCGGGACAGGGCCCGATGAGCAGTTCTTC. It encodes CASSYTGTGPDEQFF.

The rearrangement joins TRBV19 to TRBJ1-1; TRBD1 is a possible D gene (6 bases). The CDR3 totals 14 residues. CDR1 and CDR2 (germline): LNHDA, SQIVND (reference sequence). V was shortened by 3 bases and J by 4 bases, with 12 bases between the two germline ends. CDR3 sequence: CASSIYRVGTEAFF. The CDR3 DNA reads as TGTGCCAGTAGTATCTACAGGGTGGGCACTGAAGCTTTCTTT.

The DNA of the CDR3 is TGTGCCGCCAGTAGGGGGACCCACCTATACAATGAGCAGTTCTTC. Its protein product is CAASRGTHLYNEQFF. The V call is TRBV28, the J call TRBJ2-1; TRBD1 might be the D (6 bases). Germline V gives CDR1 MDHEN, CDR2 SYDVKM. This CDR3 is built from 15 residues. Trimming removed 11 bases from V and 4 bases from J, with 21 bases in between.

The CDR3 spells CASSLGDNEQFF. CDR3 nucleotides: TGTGCCAGCAGCTTGGGTGACAATGAGCAGTTCTTC. The chain couples TRBV11-3 to TRBJ2-1, with unresolved D. V was trimmed by 3 bases and J by 5 bases, leaving 5 bases between them. The CDR3 has 12 amino acids. CDR1 and CDR2 (germline): SGHNT, YENEEA.

This chain links TRBV7-9 with TRBJ2-1; maybe TRBD2 (7 bases). Per the germline V gene, CDR1 is SEHNR and CDR2 is FQNEAQ (reference sequence). Trimming pared 11 bases from V and 2 bases from J, leaving 16 bases between. The CDR3 loop spans 14 amino acids. The DNA of the CDR3 is TGTGCCGGCGCTGGGGGGGACACCTACAATGAGCAGTTCTTC. Protein sequence: CAGAGGDTYNEQFF.

This chain joins TRBV19 and TRBJ2-3; the match to TRBD2 covers 8 bases. Trimming removed 5 bases from V and 4 bases from J; junction bases left unmatched: 5. This CDR3 spans 14 amino acids. Germline values: CDR1 LNHDA, CDR2 SQIVND (reference sequence). Here the CDR3 DNA reads TGTGCCAGTAGTTCGGCGGGAGGAGCAGATACGCAGTATTTT. This encodes CASSSAGGADTQYF.

This clone has a handful of counts. V is TRBV9 and J is TRBJ1-2; 8 nucleotides match TRBD1. Unmatched junction bases numbered 5, after V lost 0 bases and J lost 4 bases. Germline CDR1 is SGDLS and CDR2 is YYNGEE. This CDR3 is built from 15 residues. CDR3 amino acids: CASSVGQGAGYGYTF. The CDR3 bases are TGTGCCAGCAGCGTAGGGCAGGGGGCCGGCTATGGCTACACCTTC.

The rearrangement uses TRBV7-3 and TRBJ2-3; D is perhaps TRBD1 or TRBD2 (5 bases each). From germline, CDR1 is SGHTA and CDR2 FQGTGA. The CDR3 has 14 amino acids. The V end was cut by 4 bases, the J end by 1 base, with 9 bases between. The CDR3 loop is CASSWGKGTDTQYF. DNA for the CDR3: TGTGCCAGCAGCTGGGGGAAGGGCACAGATACGCAGTATTTT.

The chain recombines TRBV27 with TRBJ1-4; D remains ambiguous. The ends were cut back, 5 bases at V and 4 bases at J, with 17 bases in the middle. This CDR3 has 16 residues. CDR1 and CDR2 from the germline V gene are MNHEY and SMNVEV (reference sequence). CDR3 sequence (DNA): TGTGCCAGCAGTAGAACTCGGACGGCTATTAATGAAAAACTGTTTTTT. This translates into CASSRTRTAINEKLFF.

In this sample, this clone turned up a few times. The genes are TRBV30 and TRBJ2-2; the D is unclear. V was clipped by 5 bases and J by 0 bases, with 10 bases between them. The CDR3 extends over 14 amino acids. Per the germline V gene, CDR1 is GTSNPN and CDR2 is SVGIG (reference sequence). Here the CDR3 reads CAWGPSTNTGELFF. In DNA, the CDR3 is TGTGCCTGGGGACCGTCTACGAACACCGGGGAGCTGTTTTTT.

This clone has only one observation. A read error may explain this, as a much larger clone is one base away. In the same sample, other DNA sequences code for this CDR3. The rearrangement uses TRBV7-9 and TRBJ1-1; no clear D gene. There are 15 residues in the CDR3. V dropped 6 bases and J dropped 5 bases, with 19 bases sitting between them. Germline V lookup: CDR1 SEHNR, CDR2 FQNEAQ (reference sequence). In nucleotides, the CDR3 is TGTGCCAGCAGTCTGGCGCGGGGAATTCAAACTGAAGCTTTCTTT. It translates to CASSLARGIQTEAFF.

The chain recombines TRBV6-4 with TRBJ2-2; TRBD1 matches 11 bases. The CDR3 contains 15 residues. The germline gives CDR1 MRHNA, CDR2 SNTAGT. V gave up 6 bases and J gave up 7 bases; unmatched junction bases: 7. The DNA of the CDR3 is TGTGCCAGCAGCCCGGGACAGGGGGATCACGGGGAGCTGTTTTTT. Protein product: CASSPGQGDHGELFF.

The chain recombines TRBV10-1 with TRBJ1-5; 10 bases are a match to TRBD1. The CDR3 has 15 amino acids. Germline V gene data show CDR1 as WNHNN and CDR2 as SYGVQD (reference sequence). V dropped 5 bases and J dropped 4; count of bases not matched to a gene: 5. The CDR3, as DNA: TGCGCCAGCAGTAAACCGGGACAGGGGAATCAGCCCCAGCATTTT. This sequence encodes CASSKPGQGNQPQHF.

To note about this clone: This specimen includes other DNA sequences encoding the same CDR3. The chain combines TRBV10-3 with TRBJ1-1, with D possibly matching TRBD1 (5 bases). V shed 0 bases and J shed 1 base, with 9 bases lying between them. This CDR3 comprises 15 residues. CDR1 is ENHRY and CDR2 is SYGVKD in the germline V gene. This CDR3 is CAISESGVGNTEAFF. In DNA, the CDR3 is TGTGCCATCAGTGAGTCGGGGGTAGGGAACACTGAAGCTTTCTTT.

This sequence joins TRBV28 and TRBJ1-2, with D unresolved. Germline values: CDR1 MDHEN, CDR2 SYDVKM. The length of the CDR3 is 14 residues. V was cut by 2 bases and J by 7 bases, with 14 bases left in between. The DNA for the CDR3 is TGTGCCAGCAGTTTAGTGTCACCGTATTTTGGCTACACCTTC. Its translation: CASSLVSPYFGYTF.

The chain combines TRBV2 with TRBJ1-5; D is possibly TRBD1 (5 bases). V was shortened by 8 bases and J by 4 bases, with 9 bases between the two germline ends. CDR3 length equals 12 residues. CDR1 and CDR2 from the germline V gene are SNHLY and FYNNEI. CDR3 nucleotides: TGTGCCAGCGGGGACGGGAATCAGCCCCAGCATTTT. Protein product: CASGDGNQPQHF.

The V call is TRBV5-4, the J call TRBJ1-1, with D maybe TRBD1 (5 bases). The ends were cut back, 2 bases at V and 1 base at J, with 15 bases in the middle. CDR3 length: 16 amino acids. Germline lookup yields CDR1 SGHNT and CDR2 YYREEE (reference sequence). Here the CDR3 DNA reads TGTGCCAGCAGCTTAGGGACGGAGGGGTCGAACACTGAAGCTTTCTTT. Translating it yields CASSLGTEGSNTEAFF.

The chain has TRBV11-2 and TRBJ2-3; 9 nucleotides agree with TRBD2. J gave up 1 base and V 1 base, and 9 bases lay outside the gene matches. The CDR3 is 18 amino acids. Germline V gene sequence: CDR1 SGHAT, CDR2 FQNNGV. The CDR3: CASSLVPVRLAGTDTQYF. The DNA for the CDR3 is TGTGCCAGCAGCTTAGTCCCGGTGAGACTAGCGGGCACAGATACGCAGTATTTT.

The chain has TRBV4-1 and TRBJ2-1; possibly TRBD1 for D (6 bases). V was trimmed by 2 bases and J by 5 bases, leaving 16 bases between them. Germline CDR1 is MGHRA and CDR2 is YSYEKL. The length of the CDR3 is 16 residues. The CDR3 is CASSQLLRGIDNEQFF. In DNA form, the CDR3 reads TGCGCCAGCAGCCAACTTCTCAGGGGAATCGACAATGAGCAGTTCTTC.